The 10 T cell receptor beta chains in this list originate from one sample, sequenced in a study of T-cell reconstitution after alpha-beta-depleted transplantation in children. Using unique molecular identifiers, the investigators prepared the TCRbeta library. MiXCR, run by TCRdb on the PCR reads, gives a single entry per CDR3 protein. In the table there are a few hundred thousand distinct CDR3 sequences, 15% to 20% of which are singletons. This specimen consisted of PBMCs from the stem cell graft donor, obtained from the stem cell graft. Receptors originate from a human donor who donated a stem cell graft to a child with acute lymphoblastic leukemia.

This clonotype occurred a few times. For the CDR3, the DNA is TGCAGTGTTCCACGGGGGGACTGGGGCGATGAGCAGTTCTTC. It specifies CSVPRGDWGDEQFF. The rearrangement joins TRBV20-1 to TRBJ2-1; 7 bases line up with TRBD2. This CDR3 contains 14 residues. In germline, CDR1 is DFQATT, CDR2 SNEGSKA (reference sequence). Trimming cost V 7 bases and J 8 bases; bases outside gene matches: 14.

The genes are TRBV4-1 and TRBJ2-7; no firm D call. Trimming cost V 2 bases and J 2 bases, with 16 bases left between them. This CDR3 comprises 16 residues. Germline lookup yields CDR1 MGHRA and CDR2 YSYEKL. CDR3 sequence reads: CASSQIVRGETYEQYF. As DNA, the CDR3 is TGCGCCAGCAGCCAAATAGTGCGTGGGGAAACCTACGAGCAGTACTTC.

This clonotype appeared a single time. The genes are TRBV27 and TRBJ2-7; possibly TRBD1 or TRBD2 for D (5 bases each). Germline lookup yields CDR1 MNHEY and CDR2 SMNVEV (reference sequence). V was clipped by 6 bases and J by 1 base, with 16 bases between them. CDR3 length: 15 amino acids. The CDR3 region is CASRADGTTSYEQYF. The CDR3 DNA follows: TGTGCCAGCAGAGCCGACGGGACGACGTCCTACGAGCAGTACTTC.

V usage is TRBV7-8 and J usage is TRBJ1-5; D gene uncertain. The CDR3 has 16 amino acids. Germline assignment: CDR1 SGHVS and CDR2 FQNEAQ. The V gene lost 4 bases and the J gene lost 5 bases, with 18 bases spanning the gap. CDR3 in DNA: TGTGCCAGCAGCTGGGGATCCTCTAGTTTCTATCAGCCCCAGCATTTT. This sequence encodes CASSWGSSSFYQPQHF.

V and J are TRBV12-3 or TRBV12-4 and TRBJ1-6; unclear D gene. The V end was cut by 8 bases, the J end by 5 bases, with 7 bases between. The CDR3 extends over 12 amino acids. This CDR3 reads CASGRDNSPLHF. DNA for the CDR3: TGTGCCAGCGGAAGAGATAATTCACCCCTCCACTTT.

The CDR3 loop reads CASSQVLGYNEKLFF. The CDR3 DNA sequence: TGCGCCAGCAGCCAAGTGCTAGGGTATAATGAAAAACTGTTTTTT. The chain uses TRBV4-1 and TRBJ1-4; D gene unclear. This CDR3 is 15 amino acids long. Germline CDR1 and CDR2: MGHRA and YSYEKL. V lost 1 base and J 4 bases, leaving 10 bases between the germline ends.

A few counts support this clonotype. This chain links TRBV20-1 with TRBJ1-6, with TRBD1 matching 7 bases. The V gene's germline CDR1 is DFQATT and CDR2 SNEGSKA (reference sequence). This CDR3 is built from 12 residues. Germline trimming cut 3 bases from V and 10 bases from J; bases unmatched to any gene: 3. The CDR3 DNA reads TGCAGTGCTAGCACAGGGGAATCACCCCTCCACTTT. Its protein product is CSASTGESPLHF.

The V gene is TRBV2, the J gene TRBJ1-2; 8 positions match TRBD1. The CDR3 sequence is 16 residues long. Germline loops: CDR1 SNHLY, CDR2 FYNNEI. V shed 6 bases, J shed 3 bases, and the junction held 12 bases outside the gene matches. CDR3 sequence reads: CASRPGGAGGDYGYTF. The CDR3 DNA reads TGTGCCAGCAGGCCAGGGGGCGCAGGTGGGGACTATGGCTACACCTTC.

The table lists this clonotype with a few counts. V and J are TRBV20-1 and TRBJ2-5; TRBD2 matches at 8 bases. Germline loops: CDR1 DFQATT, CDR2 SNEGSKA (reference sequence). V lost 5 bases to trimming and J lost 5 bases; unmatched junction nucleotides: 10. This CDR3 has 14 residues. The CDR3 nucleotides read TGCAGTGCTCAGGGACTAGACATGCGGGAGACCCAGTACTTC. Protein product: CSAQGLDMRETQYF.

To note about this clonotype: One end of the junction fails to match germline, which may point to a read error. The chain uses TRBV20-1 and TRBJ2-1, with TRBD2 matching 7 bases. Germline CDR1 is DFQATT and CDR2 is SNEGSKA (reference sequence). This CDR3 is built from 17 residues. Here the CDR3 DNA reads TGCTGTGCTCCGCGGGAGAAGGATCGCCTTGGCTACAATGAGCAGTTCTTC. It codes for CCAPREKDRLGYNEQFF.